This T cell receptor (beta chain) was captured in a study of T cells in Graves' hyperthyroidism and ophthalmopathy. Germline V gene lookup returns CDR1 DFQATT and CDR2 SNEGSKA (reference sequence). The CDR3 extends over 12 amino acids. The table lists this clonotype with a count of one. It was RNA transcripts that yielded the amplified TCR beta CDR3 regions. First-round RT-PCR of the TCR CDR3 relied on the HTBI primer set. TCRdb recomputed calls from the multiplex PCR reads with MiXCR, one row per CDR3 protein. The table has 450,000 to 700,000 distinct CDR3 sequences, approximately 44% seen once. The receptor was isolated from an adult woman with Graves' disease, either hyperthyroidism or ophthalmopathy (not recorded which). The chain combines TRBV20-1 with TRBJ2-7; the match to TRBD1 covers 7 bases. The sample consisted of peripheral blood or thyroid tissue (not recorded which). The CDR3 region is CSPGGQAYEQYF. The CDR3, as DNA: TGCAGCCCAGGGGGACAAGCCTACGAGCAGTACTTC.